This T cell receptor (beta chain) comes out of a study of cytomegalovirus exposure and HLA in healthy donors. Findings and limits, study-wide: Most subjects' HLA-A and HLA-B alleles were reportedly predicted from TCR beta sequences. Sequence variants that were highly shared formed a cluster that was likely a sequencing artifact.

About this clone: Antigen: not known.

Looked up from germline, CDR1 is SGHAT and CDR2 is FQNNGV. The CDR3 is 16 residues long. V was clipped by 5 bases and J by 10 bases; unmatched bases: 14. The PCR had 60 Vbeta and 13 Jbeta primers. TCRdb keeps only in-frame clones here, not all; method: immunoSEQ multiplex PCR. The sample contains about 160,000 clones, over 70% of which appear only once. Sequencing was performed on PBMCs. The chain combines TRBV11-2 with TRBJ1-6; 7 bases agree with TRBD1. The clonotype comes from a woman between 50 and 59 years old in good health and CMV-seropositive. The CDR3 bases are TGTGCCAGCAGCCTTACTCGGACAGGCACCGAATCACCCCTCCACTTT. Its translation is CASSLTRTGTESPLHF.